This T cell receptor beta chain appears in the sequencing data of a study of T cell responses to AZD1222 COVID-19 vaccine. Deletions cut 2 bases from V and 8 bases from J, with 19 bases between. The CDR3 is made up of 15 amino acids. Germline lookup yields CDR1 MNHEY and CDR2 SVGEGT. Profiling relied on immunoSEQ multiplex PCR, and the TCRdb table lists in-frame clones only, not all of them. The data contain 150,000 or so clones, roughly nine tenths of them singletons. This clone appeared a single time. Its specificity is not known. Broader study findings: Mostly white British, mostly female donors; authors suggested clonal diversity may be underestimated. Baseline seropositivity occurred in only six or seven AZD1222 recipients. Reportedly, nearly half of unique spike TCRs recognized epitopes outside B.1.351/B.1.1.7 mutations. Increases in Spike-specific TCR breadth and depth were seen after two AZD1222 doses.

Source: peripheral blood, taken on day 0 of AZD1222 vaccination. The clonotype originates from an adult in good health. The V gene is TRBV6-2 or TRBV6-3, the J gene TRBJ2-7, with D tentatively TRBD2 (6 bases). In DNA, the CDR3 is TGTGCCAGCAGTTACGGCGGCGGGATCCCCGACAAGCAGTACTTC. It codes for CASSYGGGIPDKQYF.